This T cell receptor (beta chain) emerged from a study of blood T cell repertoires in COVID-19. About the study: PBMCs, B-cell-depleted T cells, or T cells provided the cDNA or gDNA that made up the material.

TCRdb keeps only in-frame clones here, not all; method: immunoSEQ multiplex PCR. The sample comprises approximately 300,000 clones, 70% to 85% of which are singletons, and about 0.9% rests with the top ten. Seattle patients were enrolled during active infection and followed longitudinally. Germline V gene lookup returns CDR1 MNHNS and CDR2 SASEGT. V was clipped by 3 bases and J by 7 bases; unmatched bases: 6. The CDR3 covers 14 residues. Specimen: peripheral blood. J is TRBJ2-5 and V is TRBV6-1, with 9 bases fitting TRBD2. This TCR derives from a human donor with COVID-19, enrolled during active disease. The donor label of this sample is uncertain. The chain's CDR3 is CASSELAGAVTQYF. The DNA of the CDR3 is TGTGCCAGCAGTGAGTTAGCGGGAGCGGTGACCCAGTACTTC.